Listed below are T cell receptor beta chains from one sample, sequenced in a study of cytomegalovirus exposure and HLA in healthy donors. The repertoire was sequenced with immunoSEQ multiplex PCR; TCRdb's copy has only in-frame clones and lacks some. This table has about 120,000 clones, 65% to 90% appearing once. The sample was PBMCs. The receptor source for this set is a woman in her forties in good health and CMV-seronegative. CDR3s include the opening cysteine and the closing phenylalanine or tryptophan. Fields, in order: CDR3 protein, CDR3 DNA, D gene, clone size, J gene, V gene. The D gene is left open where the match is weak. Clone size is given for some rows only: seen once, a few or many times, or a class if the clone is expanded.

CASSQGDRRVF | TGTGCCAGCAGCCAAGGGGACAGAAGGGTTTTC | TRBD1 | . | TRBJ2-7 | TRBV14
CASLGGGKQYF | TGTGCCAGTCTTGGTGGGGGGAAGCAGTACTTC | . | . | TRBJ2-5 | TRBV28
CASSQGASTGELFF | TGTGCCAGTAGCCAGGGGGCAAGCACCGGGGAGCTGTTTTTT | TRBD1 | . | TRBJ2-2 | TRBV19
CAISRTGGDQETQYF | TGTGCCATCAGTAGGACTGGGGGCGATCAAGAGACCCAGTACTTC | . | . | TRBJ2-5 | TRBV10-3
CASSLEAIEQFF | TGTGCCAGCAGCTTAGAAGCCATAGAGCAGTTCTTC | . | . | TRBJ2-1 | TRBV11-1
CASSQDRVGGYTF | TGCGCCAGCAGCCAAGACAGGGTGGGGGGCTACACCTTC | . | . | TRBJ1-2 | TRBV4-1
CASSLEATGGWVGETQYF | TGTGCCAGCAGCTTAGAGGCTACAGGGGGTTGGGTTGGAGAGACCCAGTACTTC | TRBD1 | once | TRBJ2-5 | TRBV7-2
CASSQRTSGTYEQYF | TGTGCCAGCAGCCAAAGGACTAGCGGGACCTACGAGCAGTACTTC | TRBD2 | . | TRBJ2-7 | TRBV5-4
CASSGQGSSYEQYF | TGTGCCAGCAGTGGACAGGGGAGCTCCTACGAGCAGTACTTC | TRBD1 | . | TRBJ2-7 | TRBV2
CATSRPGQGDEQYF | TGTGCCACCAGCAGACCGGGACAGGGGGACGAGCAGTACTTC | TRBD1 | few | TRBJ2-7 | TRBV15
CASSARDRGRRDYGYTF | TGCGCCAGCAGCGCCCGGGACAGGGGGCGACGTGACTATGGCTACACCTTC | TRBD1 | . | TRBJ1-2 | TRBV5-1
CASSLFDRTEAFF | TGTGCCAGCAGCTTATTCGACAGAACGGAAGCTTTCTTT | . | . | TRBJ1-1 | TRBV7-3
CASSPLTEAFF | TGTGCCAGCAGCCCCCTCACTGAAGCTTTCTTT | . | . | TRBJ1-1 | TRBV7-9
CASRQGHYGYTF | TGTGCCAGCAGACAGGGGCACTATGGCTACACCTTC | TRBD1 | . | TRBJ1-2 | TRBV6-7
CASGPQGVNTEAFF | TGTGCCAGCGGGCCACAGGGAGTGAACACTGAAGCTTTCTTT | . | . | TRBJ1-1 | TRBV7-9
CASSPGGNTEAFF | TGTGCCAGCTCACCGGGAGGGAACACTGAAGCTTTCTTT | . | . | TRBJ1-1 | TRBV18
CASKNPDSYEQYF | TGTGCCAGTAAAAACCCAGACTCCTACGAGCAGTACTTC | . | . | TRBJ2-7 | TRBV27
CASSEAGTSSPDTQYF | TGTGCCAGCAGTGAAGCAGGGACTAGTTCTCCAGATACGCAGTATTTT | TRBD2 | . | TRBJ2-3 | TRBV2
CASSLVLAAGGLGTGELFF | TGTGCCAGCAGCTTAGTGTTGGCTGCGGGAGGGTTGGGTACCGGGGAGCTGTTTTTT | TRBD2 | . | TRBJ2-2 | TRBV7-8
CASRGDRGGNQPQHF | TGTGCCAGTAGGGGGGACAGGGGAGGCAATCAGCCCCAGCATTTT | TRBD1 | . | TRBJ1-5 | TRBV19
CASSIVAVNTEAFF | TGTGCCAGTAGTATAGTCGCAGTCAACACTGAAGCTTTCTTT | . | . | TRBJ1-1 | TRBV19
CATSTTSGGLNTQYF | TGTGCCACCAGCACAACTAGCGGGGGACTTAATACGCAGTATTTT | TRBD2 | . | TRBJ2-3 | TRBV15
CSDRTGPDTQYF | TGCAGCGATCGGACAGGACCAGATACGCAGTATTTT | TRBD1 | . | TRBJ2-3 | TRBV29-1
CASSQESGSGSEQFF | TGCGCCAGCAGCCAAGAAAGCGGGAGTGGCAGTGAGCAGTTCTTC | TRBD2 | . | TRBJ2-1 | TRBV4-3
CASSTPDSYNQPQHF | TGTGCCAGTAGTACGCCGGACAGCTACAATCAGCCCCAGCATTTT | . | . | TRBJ1-5 | TRBV19
CASSEDGRPSTNEKLFF | TGTGCCAGTAGCGAGGACGGGAGGCCCTCAACTAATGAAAAACTGTTTTTT | . | . | TRBJ1-4 | TRBV19
CASSQDEEWTGGIYGYTF | TGCGCCAGCAGCCAAGATGAGGAATGGACAGGGGGGATTTATGGCTACACCTTC | TRBD1 | . | TRBJ1-2 | TRBV4-1